The following is a TCR beta chain sequence with its context. Per the original methods: Estimation of nucleated cell counts was performed using reference gene primer amplification. Measured with immunoSEQ multiplex PCR; TCRdb has only the in-frame clones, and not every one. The D gene and trimming were derived from the DNA, and the V and J assignments and clone size from that table. The data show about 280,000 clones, with around 86% seen just once and 2.1% held by the top ten. This specimen comes from a study of blood T cell repertoires in COVID-19. Study background: Samples taken during acute and convalescent COVID-19 were collected in the United States, Italy and Spain. The analysed material was cDNA or gDNA that came from T cells, B-cell-depleted T cells, or PBMCs.

The V end lost 4 bases, the J end lost 5 bases, and 15 bases lay between the germline ends. The CDR3 spans 14 residues. Per the germline V gene, CDR1 is SGDLS and CDR2 is YYNGEE. This TCR was sampled from a woman aged 25 to 39 who had recovered from COVID-19. The sequencing sample was made of peripheral blood. The chain is built from TRBV9 and TRBJ1-2; the D gene is possibly TRBD1 (5 bases). CDR3 DNA: TGTGCCAGCAGCTCCCAGGGTGGTGGTTATGGCTACACCTTC. Its translation is CASSSQGGGYGYTF.